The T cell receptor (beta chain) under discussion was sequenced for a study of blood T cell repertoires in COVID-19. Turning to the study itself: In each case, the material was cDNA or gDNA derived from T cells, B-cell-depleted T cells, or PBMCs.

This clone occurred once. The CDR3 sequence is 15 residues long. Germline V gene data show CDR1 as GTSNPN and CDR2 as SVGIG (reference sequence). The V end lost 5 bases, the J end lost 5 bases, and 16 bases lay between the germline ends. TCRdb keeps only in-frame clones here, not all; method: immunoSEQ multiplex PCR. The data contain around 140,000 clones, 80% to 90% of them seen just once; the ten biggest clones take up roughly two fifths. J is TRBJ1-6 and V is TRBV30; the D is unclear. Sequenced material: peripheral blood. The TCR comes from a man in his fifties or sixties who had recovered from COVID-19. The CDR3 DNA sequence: TGTGCCTGGGCCAAGGAGGGCGCTAATAATTCACCCCTCCACTTT. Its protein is CAWAKEGANNSPLHF. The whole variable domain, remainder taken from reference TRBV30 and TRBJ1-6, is SQTIHQWPATLVQPVGSPLSLECTVEGTSNPNLYWYRQAAGRGLQLLFYSVGIGQISSEVPQNLSASRPQDRQFILSSKKLLLSDSGFYLCAWAKEGANNSPLHFGNGTRLTVT.